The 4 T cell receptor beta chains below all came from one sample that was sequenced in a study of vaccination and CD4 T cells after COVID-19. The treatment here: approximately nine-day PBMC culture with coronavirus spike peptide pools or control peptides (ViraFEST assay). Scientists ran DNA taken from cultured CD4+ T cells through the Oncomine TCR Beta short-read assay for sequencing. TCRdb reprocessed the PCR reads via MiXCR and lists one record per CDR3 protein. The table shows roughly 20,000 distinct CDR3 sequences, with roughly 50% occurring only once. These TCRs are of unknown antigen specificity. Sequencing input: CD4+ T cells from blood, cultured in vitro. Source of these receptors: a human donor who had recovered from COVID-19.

The DNA for the CDR3 is TGTGCCAGCAGCGTCGGCGGGGCTAGCAATCAGCCCCAGCATTTT. It yields the protein CASSVGGASNQPQHF. This sequence joins TRBV9 and TRBJ1-5; perhaps TRBD1 as D (5 bases). The ends were cut back, 2 bases at V and 0 bases at J, with 9 bases in the middle. This CDR3 has 15 residues. From germline, CDR1 is SGDLS and CDR2 YYNGEE.

CDR3 in DNA: TGTGCCAGCAGCCCAGCGGGGGTCGAGCAGTTCTTC. It yields the protein CASSPAGVEQFF. The chain carries TRBV5-4 and TRBJ2-1; 8 bases match TRBD2. CDR3 length: 12 amino acids. The V gene end was trimmed by 4 bases and the J gene end by 10 bases; junction bases not matched to a gene: 4. Looked up from germline, CDR1 is SGHNT and CDR2 is YYREEE (reference sequence).

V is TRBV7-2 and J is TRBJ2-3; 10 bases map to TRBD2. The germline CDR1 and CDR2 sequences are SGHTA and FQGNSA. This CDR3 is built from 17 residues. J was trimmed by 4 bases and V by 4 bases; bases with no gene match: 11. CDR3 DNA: TGTGCCAGCAGCTCGAGACGGGCTAGCGGGAGTCCAGATACGCAGTATTTT. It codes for CASSSRRASGSPDTQYF.

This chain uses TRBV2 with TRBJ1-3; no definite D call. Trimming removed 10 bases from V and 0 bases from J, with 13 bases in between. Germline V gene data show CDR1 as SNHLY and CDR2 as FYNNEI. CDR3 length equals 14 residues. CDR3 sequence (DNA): TGTGCCACCGTACTTGAGAGCTCTGGAAACACCATATATTTT. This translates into CATVLESSGNTIYF.